This paragraph reports one T cell receptor (beta chain). The junction shows a germline mismatch at one end, possibly a read error. This record comes from a study of blood T cells in healthy people across ages. A J-beta primer mix and a sample-barcoded 5' primer were used in a second PCR of roughly 6 to 12 cycles. Each cDNA molecule carried a tag from a template-switch adaptor that contained 12 random nucleotides. TCRdb processed the 5' RACE reads anew with MiXCR; each CDR3 protein has one entry. The repertoire consists of 700,000 or so distinct CDR3 sequences, with roughly 20% occurring once and the leading ten covering roughly 22%. The V gene's germline CDR1 is MNHEY and CDR2 SVGEGT. This CDR3 has 14 amino acids. Every sample gave at least 5.5 micrograms of total RNA when it was extracted.

Sequenced: blood. The sequence was obtained from a man aged 65 to 85 in good health. The V gene is TRBV6-2 or TRBV6-3, the J gene TRBJ2-6; 7 bases line up with TRBD1. CDR3 bases: TGTGCCAGCAGCGACAGGGCTGGGGCCAACGTCCTGAATTTC. Encoded protein: CASSDRAGANVLNF.